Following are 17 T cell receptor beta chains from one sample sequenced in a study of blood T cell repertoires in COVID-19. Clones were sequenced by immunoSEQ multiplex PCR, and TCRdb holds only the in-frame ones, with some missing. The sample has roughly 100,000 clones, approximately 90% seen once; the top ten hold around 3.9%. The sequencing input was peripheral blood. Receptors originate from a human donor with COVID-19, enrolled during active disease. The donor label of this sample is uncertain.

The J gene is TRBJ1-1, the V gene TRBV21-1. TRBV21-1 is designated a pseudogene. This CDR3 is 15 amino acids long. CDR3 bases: TGTGCCAGCAGCAAAGCGGAGGTTGGTAAAACTGAAGCTTTCTTT. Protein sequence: CASSKAEVGKTEAFF.

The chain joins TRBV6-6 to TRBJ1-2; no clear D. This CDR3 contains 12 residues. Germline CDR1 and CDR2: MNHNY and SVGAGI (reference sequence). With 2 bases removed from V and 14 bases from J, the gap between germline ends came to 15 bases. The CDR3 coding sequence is TGTGCCAGCAGTTACCGGCCGGGGAGCGTTACCTTC. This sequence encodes CASSYRPGSVTF.

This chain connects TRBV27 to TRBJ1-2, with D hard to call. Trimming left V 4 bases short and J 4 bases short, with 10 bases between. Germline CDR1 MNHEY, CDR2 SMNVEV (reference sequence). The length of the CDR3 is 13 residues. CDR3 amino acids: CASSYPQAYGYTF. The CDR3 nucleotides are TGTGCCAGCAGTTATCCTCAGGCCTATGGCTACACCTTC.

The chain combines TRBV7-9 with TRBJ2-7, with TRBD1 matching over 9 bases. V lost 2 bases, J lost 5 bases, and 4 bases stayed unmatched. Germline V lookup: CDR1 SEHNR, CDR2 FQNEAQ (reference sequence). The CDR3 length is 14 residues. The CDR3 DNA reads TGTGCCAGCAGCTTAAACAGGGGGCCTGACGAGCAGTACTTC. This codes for CASSLNRGPDEQYF.

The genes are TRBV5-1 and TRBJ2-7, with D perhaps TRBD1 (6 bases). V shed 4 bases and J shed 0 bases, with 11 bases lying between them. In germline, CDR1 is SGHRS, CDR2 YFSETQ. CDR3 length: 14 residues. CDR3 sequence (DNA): TGCGCCAGCAGCCCCGGACAGCTCTCCTACGAGCAGTACTTC. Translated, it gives CASSPGQLSYEQYF.

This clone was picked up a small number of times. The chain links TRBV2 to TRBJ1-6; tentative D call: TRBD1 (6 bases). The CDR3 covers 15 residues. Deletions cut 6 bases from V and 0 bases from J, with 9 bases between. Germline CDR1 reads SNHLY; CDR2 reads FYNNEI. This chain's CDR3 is CASRVDSSYNSPLHF. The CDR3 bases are TGTGCCAGCAGAGTGGACAGCTCCTATAATTCACCCCTCCACTTT.

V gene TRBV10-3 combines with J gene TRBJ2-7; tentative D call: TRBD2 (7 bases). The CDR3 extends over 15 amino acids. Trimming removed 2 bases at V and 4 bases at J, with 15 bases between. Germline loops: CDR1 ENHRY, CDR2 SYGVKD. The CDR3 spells CAISESGTLMYEQYF. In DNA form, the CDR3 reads TGTGCCATCAGTGAGAGCGGGACACTGATGTACGAGCAGTACTTC.

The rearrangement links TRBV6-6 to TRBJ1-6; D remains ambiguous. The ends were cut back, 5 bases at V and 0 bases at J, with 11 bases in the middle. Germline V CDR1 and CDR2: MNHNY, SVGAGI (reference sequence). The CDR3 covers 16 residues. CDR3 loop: CASSPLGSSYNSPLHF. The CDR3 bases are TGTGCCAGCAGTCCCCTGGGGAGCTCCTATAATTCACCCCTCCACTTT.

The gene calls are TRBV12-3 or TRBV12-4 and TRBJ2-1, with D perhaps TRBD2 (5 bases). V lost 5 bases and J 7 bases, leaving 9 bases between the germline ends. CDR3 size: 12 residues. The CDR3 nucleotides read TGTGCCAGCAGTCCGGAGGCAAATGAGCAGTTCTTC. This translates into CASSPEANEQFF.

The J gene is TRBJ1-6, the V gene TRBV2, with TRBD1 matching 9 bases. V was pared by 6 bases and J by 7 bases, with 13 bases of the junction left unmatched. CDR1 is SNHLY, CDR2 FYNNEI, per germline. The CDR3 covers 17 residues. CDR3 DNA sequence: TGTGCCAGCAGCCGATTATTGGTGGGACAGGGAAATTCACCCCTCCACTTT. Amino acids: CASSRLLVGQGNSPLHF.

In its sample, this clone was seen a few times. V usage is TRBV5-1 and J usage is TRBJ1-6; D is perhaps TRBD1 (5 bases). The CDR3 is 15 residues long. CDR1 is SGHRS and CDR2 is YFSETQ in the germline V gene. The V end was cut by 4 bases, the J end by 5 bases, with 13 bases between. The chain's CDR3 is CASSLSRQNNSPLHF. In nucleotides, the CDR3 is TGCGCCAGCAGCCTGTCACGACAGAATAATTCACCCCTCCACTTT.

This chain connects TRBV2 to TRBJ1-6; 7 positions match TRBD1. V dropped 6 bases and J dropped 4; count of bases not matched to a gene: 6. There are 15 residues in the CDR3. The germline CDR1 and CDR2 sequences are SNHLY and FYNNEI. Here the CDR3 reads CASRDRSFYNSPLHF. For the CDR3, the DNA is TGTGCCAGCAGGGACAGGTCGTTTTATAATTCACCCCTCCACTTT.

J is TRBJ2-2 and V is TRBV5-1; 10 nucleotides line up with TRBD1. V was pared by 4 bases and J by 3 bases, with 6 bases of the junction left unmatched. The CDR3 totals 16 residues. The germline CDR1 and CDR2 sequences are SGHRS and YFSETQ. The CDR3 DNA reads TGCGCCAGCAGCCCTCGGACAGGGGGTGACACCGGGGAGCTGTTTTTT. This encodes CASSPRTGGDTGELFF.

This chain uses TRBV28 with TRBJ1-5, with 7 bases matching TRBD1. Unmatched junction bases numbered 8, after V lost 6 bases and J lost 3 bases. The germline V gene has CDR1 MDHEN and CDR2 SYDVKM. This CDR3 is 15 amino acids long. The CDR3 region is CASSPGDRNNQPQHF. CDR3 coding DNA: TGTGCCAGCAGCCCGGGGGACAGAAACAATCAGCCCCAGCATTTT.

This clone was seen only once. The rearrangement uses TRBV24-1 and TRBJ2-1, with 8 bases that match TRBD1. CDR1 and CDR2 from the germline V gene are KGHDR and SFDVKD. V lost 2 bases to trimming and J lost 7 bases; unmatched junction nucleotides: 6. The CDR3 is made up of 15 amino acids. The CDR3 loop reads CATSDYGQGKNEQFF. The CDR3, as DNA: TGTGCCACCAGTGATTATGGACAGGGTAAAAATGAGCAGTTCTTC.

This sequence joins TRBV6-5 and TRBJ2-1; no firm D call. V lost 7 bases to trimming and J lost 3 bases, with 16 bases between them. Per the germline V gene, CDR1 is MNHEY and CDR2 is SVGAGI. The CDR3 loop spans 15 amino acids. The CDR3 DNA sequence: TGTGCCAGCATAATTCAGGCTTCTTACTACAATGAGCAGTTCTTC. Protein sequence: CASIIQASYYNEQFF.

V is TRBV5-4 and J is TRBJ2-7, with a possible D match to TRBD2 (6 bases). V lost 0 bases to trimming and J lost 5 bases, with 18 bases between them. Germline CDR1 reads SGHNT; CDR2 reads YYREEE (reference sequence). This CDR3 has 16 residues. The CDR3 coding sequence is TGTGCCAGCAGCTTGGACCCTTTACTAGCACGGGACGAGCAGTACTTC. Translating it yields CASSLDPLLARDEQYF.